This T cell receptor (beta chain) was observed in a study of low-dose radiotherapy and immunotherapy resistance in tumors. First-strand cDNA used TRAV- and TRBV-specific primers, covering alpha and beta chains. TCRs were put through approximately 20 PCR cycles of amplification with Phusion. A constant-region primer and the V-primer adapter served as the primer pair. Each CDR3 protein is one row after TCRdb ran MiXCR on the reads. The sample yields around 18,000 distinct CDR3 sequences, around 74% seen once. Patients eligible had advanced solid tumors without tumor-infiltrating lymphocytes. CDR3 length: 16 residues. V dropped 6 bases and J dropped 4; count of bases not matched to a gene: 12.

V and J are TRBV12-3 or TRBV12-4 and TRBJ1-2, with 9 positions matching TRBD1. The source of this sequence is a human donor with advanced metastatic prostate, ovarian, gallbladder or colorectal cancer (not recorded which). This table probably holds off-target reads from a library built for another chain. The CDR3, as DNA: TGTGCCAGCAGCGAGACGGGACAGGGTTTGGTCTATGGCTACACCTTC. It translates to CASSETGQGLVYGYTF.